The 23 T cell receptor beta chains below come from one sample, sequenced in a study of blood T cells in healthy people across ages. Using a J-beta primer mix together with a sample-barcoded 5' primer, a second PCR was run for roughly 7 to 12 cycles. TCRdb processed the 5' RACE reads anew with MiXCR; each CDR3 protein has one entry. The data hold about 970,000 distinct CDR3 sequences, with 51% observed a single time. The sequenced sample consisted of blood. The receptors were gathered from an older woman in good health.

This clonotype was observed a few times. V gene TRBV6-1 combines with J gene TRBJ2-7; D ambiguous. Trimming left V 4 bases short and J 2 bases short, with 9 bases between. The CDR3 runs to 13 residues. Germline values: CDR1 MNHNS, CDR2 SASEGT. The chain's CDR3 is CASSAGRPYEQYF. CDR3 bases: TGTGCCAGCAGTGCCGGACGTCCCTACGAGCAGTACTTC.

This clonotype was detected a few times. This sequence joins TRBV12-3 or TRBV12-4 and TRBJ2-3; D gene uncertain. Trimming pared 3 bases from V and 1 base from J, leaving 8 bases between. This CDR3 comprises 14 residues. The CDR3 protein is CASSFTRGTDTQYF. The CDR3 coding sequence is TGTGCCAGCAGTTTTACCCGAGGCACAGATACGCAGTATTTT.

The genes are TRBV29-1 and TRBJ1-4; D gene ambiguous. The germline V and J ends were trimmed by 4 bases and 7 bases, with 16 bases remaining between them. Germline values: CDR1 SQVTM, CDR2 ANQGSEA. The CDR3 totals 14 residues. The chain's CDR3 is CSVVGVTGVEKLFF. CDR3 coding DNA: TGCAGCGTTGTCGGTGTTACGGGAGTTGAAAAACTGTTTTTT.

Only a few counts were recorded for this clonotype. The CDR3 DNA reads TGTGCCAGCAGCCGAAACCGGGGATTCTATGGCTACACCTTC. Translation: CASSRNRGFYGYTF. The J gene is TRBJ1-2, the V gene TRBV7-9; the D is unclear. Trimming removed 5 bases from V and 4 bases from J, with 14 bases in between. Germline V gives CDR1 SEHNR, CDR2 FQNEAQ (reference sequence). The CDR3 contains 14 residues.

In this sample, this clonotype turned up a few times. V is TRBV6-1 and J is TRBJ1-1; unclear D gene. Germline-derived CDR1 and CDR2 are MNHNS and SASEGT. The length of the CDR3 is 12 residues. Trimming removed 4 bases at V and 7 bases at J, with 10 bases between. The CDR3 sequence is CASSGTADEAFF. The CDR3 coding sequence is TGTGCCAGCAGTGGAACGGCCGATGAAGCTTTCTTT.

The chain has TRBV29-1 and TRBJ1-1; D is undetermined. This CDR3 is 13 amino acids long. Per the germline V gene, CDR1 is SQVTM and CDR2 is ANQGSEA. V was clipped by 8 bases and J by 0 bases, with 13 bases between them. DNA of the CDR3: TGCAGCTCCCAGACACCCTTGAACACTGAAGCTTTCTTT. It is translated as CSSQTPLNTEAFF.

This clonotype was counted a few times. This chain's CDR3 is CATGSGYEQYF. The CDR3 DNA sequence: TGTGCCACCGGTAGCGGTTACGAGCAGTACTTC. This chain uses TRBV24-1 with TRBJ2-7; D perhaps matches TRBD2 (6 bases). The CDR3 length is 11 residues. Germline CDR1 KGHDR, CDR2 SFDVKD. V lost 9 bases and J 4 bases, leaving 9 bases between the germline ends.

The rearrangement joins TRBV7-2 to TRBJ2-1; D is unresolved. Trimming took off 3 bases at V and 6 bases at J, with 12 bases between the two ends. CDR3 size: 14 residues. In germline, CDR1 is SGHTA, CDR2 FQGNSA. CDR3 protein: CASSLGRIFNEQFF. The DNA for the CDR3 is TGTGCCAGCAGCTTGGGTAGGATCTTCAATGAGCAGTTCTTC.

The J gene is TRBJ2-7, the V gene TRBV7-2; either TRBD1 or TRBD2 may fit D (6 bases each). The CDR3 has 17 amino acids. Trimming took off 4 bases at V and 1 base at J, with 20 bases between the two ends. In germline, CDR1 is SGHTA, CDR2 FQGNSA. The CDR3 loop reads CASSSQGGRNHSYEQYF. As DNA, the CDR3 is TGTGCCAGCAGCTCTCAAGGGGGGCGCAACCATTCCTACGAGCAGTACTTC.

This clonotype was counted only a few times. The rearrangement joins TRBV20-1 to TRBJ2-3; a possible D gene is TRBD2 (6 bases). This CDR3 spans 16 amino acids. Germline V gene lookup returns CDR1 DFQATT and CDR2 SNEGSKA (reference sequence). Trimming pared 2 bases from V and 3 bases from J, leaving 18 bases between. CDR3 amino acids: CSARFYGGIGTDTQYF. The CDR3 bases are TGCAGTGCTAGATTCTACGGGGGAATCGGAACAGATACGCAGTATTTT.

This clonotype was observed a few times. The CDR3 coding sequence is TGCAGTGCTGGACATAACAGGGGCGGCGAGACCCAGTACTTC. Translation gives CSAGHNRGGETQYF. The chain employs TRBV20-1 and TRBJ2-5, with 7 nucleotides matching TRBD1. Germline V lookup: CDR1 DFQATT, CDR2 SNEGSKA (reference sequence). This CDR3 is 14 amino acids long. V was clipped by 5 bases and J by 5 bases; unmatched bases: 11.

This clonotype was found once. This chain links TRBV2 with TRBJ2-3; TRBD2 might be the D (6 bases). From germline, CDR1 is SNHLY and CDR2 FYNNEI. V lost 7 bases and J lost 0, with 14 bases in between. The length of the CDR3 is 15 residues. The CDR3, as DNA: TGTGCCAGCATCCAAGCGGGTTGGAGCACAGATACGCAGTATTTT. As protein: CASIQAGWSTDTQYF.

The chain is built from TRBV6-6 and TRBJ2-1, with D maybe TRBD2 (5 bases). The V gene's germline CDR1 is MNHNY and CDR2 SVGAGI (reference sequence). CDR3 length equals 15 residues. V was pared by 2 bases and J by 7 bases, with 15 bases between. The CDR3 DNA sequence: TGTGCCAGCAGTTACCCCGGGGTGGCCGAAAATGAGCAGTTCTTC. Amino acids: CASSYPGVAENEQFF.

V is TRBV4-1 and J is TRBJ2-5; the D is unclear. The CDR3 is 15 residues long. Trimming removed 0 bases at V and 4 bases at J, with 12 bases between. Germline CDR1 reads MGHRA; CDR2 reads YSYEKL. CDR3 loop: CASSQDHVFGETQYF. The CDR3 coding sequence is TGCGCCAGCAGCCAAGACCATGTATTTGGAGAGACCCAGTACTTC.

This chain uses TRBV29-1 with TRBJ1-5; TRBD1 matches 7 bases. The CDR3 totals 14 residues. V lost 4 bases to trimming and J lost 1 base; unmatched junction nucleotides: 4. Germline CDR1 reads SQVTM; CDR2 reads ANQGSEA. CDR3 sequence (DNA): TGCAGCGTTGCCCAGGGACAGAGCAATCAGCCCCAGCATTTT. Encoded protein: CSVAQGQSNQPQHF.

This clonotype was counted a single time. This sequence joins TRBV24-1 and TRBJ1-2, with 8 positions matching TRBD1. V dropped 7 bases and J dropped 8; count of bases not matched to a gene: 17. Germline V lookup: CDR1 KGHDR, CDR2 SFDVKD. The CDR3 totals 16 residues. The CDR3 nucleotides are TGTGCCACCAGCTCAGGGGGCAATACCCACCTGGAGGGCTACACCTTC. Translating it yields CATSSGGNTHLEGYTF.

This clonotype showed up just a few times. The chain recombines TRBV10-3 with TRBJ1-1; D gene uncertain. Germline values: CDR1 ENHRY, CDR2 SYGVKD. Trimming left V 3 bases short and J 1 base short, with 6 bases between. This CDR3 region has 13 residues. The CDR3 DNA reads as TGTGCCATCAGTGATCGTGAGAACACTGAAGCTTTCTTT. As protein: CAISDRENTEAFF.

This clonotype was counted a few times. The gene calls are TRBV7-9 and TRBJ1-1, with D tentatively TRBD1 (5 bases). CDR3 length: 12 amino acids. In germline, CDR1 is SEHNR, CDR2 FQNEAQ (reference sequence). V was pared by 7 bases and J by 4 bases, with 10 bases between. The CDR3 nucleotides read TGTGCCAGCACCGTCGGGGCCACTGAAGCTTTCTTT. It specifies CASTVGATEAFF.

The chain carries TRBV9 and TRBJ2-5; D perhaps matches TRBD1 (5 bases). This CDR3 region has 15 residues. The V gene lost 2 bases and the J gene lost 11 bases, with 22 bases spanning the gap. In germline, CDR1 is SGDLS, CDR2 YYNGEE. CDR3 region: CASSVQGSRYNEQYF. The CDR3 region has the DNA TGTGCCAGCAGCGTCCAGGGTTCGAGATACAATGAGCAGTACTTC.

The CDR3 sequence: CSARDPLTGHTQYF. The CDR3 region has the DNA TGCAGTGCTAGAGATCCCCTTACAGGGCACACGCAGTATTTT. The chain joins TRBV20-1 to TRBJ2-3, with D possibly matching TRBD1 (6 bases). With 0 bases removed from V and 9 bases from J, the gap between germline ends came to 16 bases. Germline CDR1 DFQATT, CDR2 SNEGSKA (reference sequence). CDR3 size: 14 residues.

This clonotype has a handful of counts. The chain employs TRBV4-2 and TRBJ2-7, with 8 positions matching TRBD2. The CDR3 loop spans 15 amino acids. Germline lookup yields CDR1 LGHNA and CDR2 YNFKEQ. The junction had 8 bases not matched to a gene; V was cut back by 4 bases and J by 3 bases. CDR3 in DNA: TGTGCCAGCAGCCTTACTAGCGGTGAGGACTACGAGCAGTACTTC. Translation gives CASSLTSGEDYEQYF.

Many counts were recorded for this clonotype. The genes are TRBV3-1 and TRBJ2-7, with a weak D call TRBD2 (5 bases). Germline V gene lookup returns CDR1 LGHDT and CDR2 YNNKEL (reference sequence). Trimming pared 1 base from V and 3 bases from J, leaving 10 bases between. The CDR3 loop spans 14 amino acids. In DNA form, the CDR3 reads TGTGCCAGCAGCCAAGGGCCGGGGATCTACGAGCAGTACTTC. Amino acid sequence: CASSQGPGIYEQYF.

The J gene is TRBJ2-3, the V gene TRBV28, with a possible D match to TRBD1 (6 bases). This CDR3 spans 14 amino acids. Trimming removed 6 bases at V and 3 bases at J, with 13 bases between. Germline-derived CDR1 and CDR2 are MDHEN and SYDVKM. CDR3 sequence: CASSVTGKTDTQYF. The CDR3, as DNA: TGTGCCAGCAGCGTCACAGGGAAAACAGATACGCAGTATTTT. Full variable domain (missing parts from reference TRBV28 and TRBJ2-3): DVKVTQSSRYLVKRTGEKVFLECVQDMDHENMFWYRQDPGLGLRLIYFSYDVKMKEKGDIPEGYSVSREKKERFSLILESASTNQTSMYLCASSVTGKTDTQYFGPGTRLTVL.